This entry lists 18 T cell receptor beta chains sequenced from one sample in a study of shared clonotypes between healthy human individuals. The table came from immunoSEQ multiplex PCR; TCRdb's copy has only in-frame clones and leaves some out. This table holds about 1.1 million clones, 70% to 80% found once. Sequencing was done on a sample of memory CD4+ T cells from PBMCs. Subset: CD45RA-negative fraction. The origin of the receptors is a man between 18 and 35 years old in good health. Some clones in this sample may be carry-over from other donors' samples.

The chain employs TRBV27 and TRBJ1-5, with 8 bases fitting TRBD1. V trimming: 3 bases; J trimming: 3 bases; junction bases outside the gene matches: 4. The CDR3 is 15 amino acids. Germline CDR1 reads MNHEY; CDR2 reads SMNVEV (reference sequence). The DNA for the CDR3 is TGTGCCAGCAGTTTGAGGACAGGGAACAATCAGCCCCAGCATTTT. Its translation: CASSLRTGNNQPQHF.

Only one count was recorded for this clone. V gene TRBV27 combines with J gene TRBJ2-3; D is unclear. Looked up from germline, CDR1 is MNHEY and CDR2 is SMNVEV (reference sequence). V gave up 5 bases and J gave up 2 bases, with 11 bases separating them. The CDR3 extends over 14 amino acids. The CDR3 reads CASSTVSHTDTQYF. CDR3 nucleotides: TGTGCCAGCAGTACAGTCTCCCACACAGATACGCAGTATTTT.

The J gene is TRBJ1-5, the V gene TRBV11-2; the D gene is possibly TRBD1 (5 bases). The V end was cut by 3 bases, the J end by 4 bases, with 10 bases between. Germline CDR1 SGHAT, CDR2 FQNNGV. CDR3 length: 14 amino acids. CDR3 sequence (DNA): TGTGCCAGCAGCTTCACAGGCTTAAATCAGCCCCAGCATTTT. The encoded protein is CASSFTGLNQPQHF.

This clone was detected only a few times. The CDR3 protein is CASSFMGKLAKNIQYF. CDR3 in DNA: TGTGCCAGCAGTTTCATGGGGAAGTTAGCCAAAAACATTCAGTACTTC. The J gene is TRBJ2-4, the V gene TRBV28; no reliable D call. CDR3 length equals 16 residues. With 3 bases removed from V and 0 bases from J, the gap between germline ends came to 12 bases. Germline CDR1 MDHEN, CDR2 SYDVKM. Using reference TRBV28 and TRBJ2-4 for the parts outside the CDR3, the full variable domain is DVKVTQSSRYLVKRTGEKVFLECVQDMDHENMFWYRQDPGLGLRLIYFSYDVKMKEKGDIPEGYSVSREKKERFSLILESASTNQTSMYLCASSFMGKLAKNIQYFGAGTRLSVL.

This clone showed up many times. This chain connects TRBV20-1 to TRBJ2-3, with D tentatively TRBD1 or TRBD2 (5 bases each). CDR1 is DFQATT and CDR2 is SNEGSKA in the germline V gene (reference sequence). This CDR3 has 11 residues. V lost 4 bases to trimming and J lost 9 bases, with 11 bases between them. The CDR3 sequence: CSAIGGMTQYF. CDR3 coding DNA: TGCAGTGCTATTGGGGGTATGACGCAGTATTTT.

The rearrangement links TRBV2 to TRBJ2-2; D not resolved. The CDR3 spans 15 residues. Trimming left V 7 bases short and J 5 bases short, with 17 bases between. Germline lookup yields CDR1 SNHLY and CDR2 FYNNEI. CDR3 sequence: CASNHALPRTGELFF. DNA of the CDR3: TGTGCCAGCAACCACGCGCTCCCGAGGACCGGGGAGCTGTTTTTT.

V is TRBV4-2 and J is TRBJ2-7, with 7 bases fitting TRBD2. The V gene's germline CDR1 is LGHNA and CDR2 YNFKEQ. This CDR3 region has 16 residues. The V segment lost 2 bases and the J segment 5 bases; nucleotides outside the gene matches: 12. In DNA form, the CDR3 reads TGTGCCAGCAGCCAATGGGGCGGGAGAGTATTCAACGAGCAGTACTTC. It translates to CASSQWGGRVFNEQYF.

V is TRBV25-1 and J is TRBJ2-5; 8 bases fit TRBD1. There are 12 residues in the CDR3. V lost 4 bases and J lost 9; bases outside the gene matches: 4. Germline CDR1 reads MGHDK; CDR2 reads SYGVNS. CDR3 sequence reads: CASSGDRRPQYF. In nucleotides, the CDR3 is TGTGCCAGCAGTGGGGACAGGCGGCCCCAGTACTTC.

The chain carries TRBV7-2 and TRBJ2-3; D possibly corresponds to TRBD1 (5 bases). V was cut by 5 bases and J by 0 bases, with 12 bases left in between. This CDR3 is built from 15 residues. Germline CDR1 and CDR2: SGHTA and FQGNSA. For the CDR3, the DNA is TGTGCCAGCAGCCTGGGGCCCTCTAGCACAGATACGCAGTATTTT. This encodes CASSLGPSSTDTQYF.

The chain links TRBV4-2 to TRBJ1-1; possible D gene TRBD1, 5 bases. CDR3 length: 14 amino acids. Germline V gives CDR1 LGHNA, CDR2 YNFKEQ. The V and J ends lost 0 bases and 5 bases respectively, with 10 bases between them. CDR3 DNA: TGTGCCAGCAGCCAAGATCGGACACAGACTGAAGCTTTCTTT. As protein: CASSQDRTQTEAFF.

The chain couples TRBV25-1 to TRBJ2-1; 9 bases agree with TRBD1. With 2 bases clipped from V and 7 bases from J, the junction kept 9 bases outside the gene matches. Germline V gene sequence: CDR1 MGHDK, CDR2 SYGVNS. The CDR3 contains 16 residues. The CDR3 DNA reads as TGTGCCAGCAGTGAAACAGGGACAGGGTCTCGGAATGAGCAGTTCTTC. Residues: CASSETGTGSRNEQFF.

This chain joins TRBV6-6 and TRBJ1-2; D gene ambiguous. The CDR3 runs to 15 residues. Trimming shortened V by 5 bases and J by 5 bases, and 18 bases separated the two germline ends. Looked up from germline, CDR1 is MNHNY and CDR2 is SVGAGI (reference sequence). The chain's CDR3 is CASSTPTEQSYGYTF. The CDR3 coding sequence is TGTGCCAGCAGTACCCCGACGGAACAATCATATGGCTACACCTTC.

The chain uses TRBV9 and TRBJ1-4, with a possible D match to TRBD1 (5 bases). Germline loops: CDR1 SGDLS, CDR2 YYNGEE. V was shortened by 0 bases and J by 6 bases, with 9 bases between the two germline ends. The length of the CDR3 is 14 residues. This CDR3 is CASSVASGHEKLFF. Here the CDR3 DNA reads TGTGCCAGCAGCGTAGCTTCGGGACATGAAAAACTGTTTTTT.

CDR3 sequence reads: CASSYFAGFSYEQYF. The CDR3 DNA reads TGTGCCAGCAGTTATTTCGCAGGTTTCTCCTACGAGCAGTACTTC. V and J are TRBV6-6 and TRBJ2-7, with unresolved D. This CDR3 has 15 residues. Germline CDR1 MNHNY, CDR2 SVGAGI (reference sequence). The ends were cut back, 3 bases at V and 0 bases at J, with 12 bases in the middle.

J is TRBJ2-5 and V is TRBV5-1; TRBD2 might be the D (6 bases). The V end was cut by 7 bases, the J end by 4 bases, with 14 bases between. The CDR3 has 13 residues. CDR1 SGHRS and CDR2 YFSETQ come from the germline V gene. The CDR3, as DNA: TGCGCCAGCGGATCGGGGGTTGTAGAGACCCAGTACTTC. The encoded protein is CASGSGVVETQYF.

Regarding this clone: The conserved phenylalanine or tryptophan is not found at the CDR3 terminus, so this likely reflects a read error. J is TRBJ1-2 and V is TRBV30; 10 positions match TRBD1. This CDR3 has 15 amino acids. The J segment lost 5 bases and the V segment lost 8 bases, leaving 14 bases of the junction unmatched. Per the germline V gene, CDR1 is GTSNPN and CDR2 is SVGIG (reference sequence). CDR3 nucleotides: TGTGCCGGCGGACAGGGGGTCCATAATGGATATGGCTACACCTCC. Its protein is CAGGQGVHNGYGYTS.

The gene calls are TRBV5-1 and TRBJ2-3, with 9 nucleotides matching TRBD1. Trimming at V came to 4 bases and at J to 5 bases, leaving 5 bases not matched to a gene. Germline V gene data show CDR1 as SGHRS and CDR2 as YFSETQ. This CDR3 spans 14 amino acids. The CDR3 protein is CASSRGQGQDTQYF. The CDR3 DNA reads as TGCGCCAGCAGCCGCGGACAGGGGCAAGATACGCAGTATTTT.

This clone was seen only a few times. The chain couples TRBV28 to TRBJ2-7; a weak D match, TRBD1 (6 bases). V was clipped by 8 bases and J by 4 bases, with 9 bases between them. The CDR3 has 11 residues. The germline V gene has CDR1 MDHEN and CDR2 SYDVKM. The CDR3 region has the DNA TGTGCCAGCTACGGACAGTACGAGCAGTACTTC. Amino acid sequence: CASYGQYEQYF.